Listed below are T cell receptor beta chains from one sample, sequenced in a study of beta chain features in type 1 diabetes. Some clones are missing from TCRdb's copy, which holds only in-frame ones; the method was immunoSEQ multiplex PCR. The sample holds under 300,000 clones; about 11% are singletons and the top ten take about 0.018%. Specimen: naive CD4+ T cells from blood. The receptors stem from a man aged 30 to 45 with type 1 diabetes. The CDR3 runs from the conserved cysteine through the conserved F or W. D genes are given only for firm matches. Rows may omit the clone size; those that give it use once, few, many or a size class.

j_call d_call v_call clone_size cdr3_nt cdr3_aa
TRBJ1-5 NA TRBV2 NA TGTGCCAGCAGTGAGCGTCGGGGGGCGGGCAATCAGCCCCAGCATTTT CASSERRGAGNQPQHF
TRBJ2-5 NA TRBV15 NA TGTGCCACCAGTCCGAGAGGGGAGACCCAGTACTTC CATSPRGETQYF
TRBJ1-1 NA TRBV7-9 NA TGTGCCAGCAGCTTAGATCCCCTAGGTGAAGCTTTCTTT CASSLDPLGEAFF
TRBJ1-1 TRBD1 TRBV2 NA TGTGCCAGCAGCCAGGGGGGCACTGAAGCTTTCTTT CASSQGGTEAFF
TRBJ1-2 NA TRBV18 few TGTGCCAGCTCACCACCGTCTGGAGAGGAAGGTGACTATGGCTACACCTTC CASSPPSGEEGDYGYTF
TRBJ1-6 NA TRBV9 NA TGTGCCAGCAGCGTCGGGGTGAGCTCCTATAATTCACCCCTCCACTTT CASSVGVSSYNSPLHF
TRBJ2-3 NA TRBV28 few TGTGCCACTAGAGATGATACGCAGTATTTT CATRDDTQYF
TRBJ1-5 NA TRBV2 few TGTGCCAGCGTTGGAGATTCCAATCAGCCCCAGCATTTT CASVGDSNQPQHF
TRBJ2-5 NA TRBV7-9 few TGTGCCAGCAGCTACATGGACAGACCCCCGTGGGAGACCCAGTACTTC CASSYMDRPPWETQYF
TRBJ2-3 TRBD1 TRBV18 few TGTGCCAGCTCACAGACCGGGACAGCCCTGAGCATCACTAATACGCAGTATTTT CASSQTGTALSITNTQYF
TRBJ2-7 TRBD2 TRBV5-1 few TGCGCCAGCAGCACCGTTAGCGGGGGCCGACCCTACGAGCAGTACTTC CASSTVSGGRPYEQYF
TRBJ1-6 TRBD1 TRBV2 NA TGTGCCAGCAGTGAAGACAGGGGAGGATCACCCCTCCACTTT CASSEDRGGSPLHF
TRBJ2-3 NA TRBV15 NA TGTGCCACCAGCAGAGGGGGGGGGCCAGATACGCAGTATTTT CATSRGGGPDTQYF
TRBJ1-3 NA TRBV23-1 NA TGCGCCAGCCCAGCCGTACTGACGAGGAACTCTGGAAACACCATATATTTT CASPAVLTRNSGNTIYF
TRBJ2-3 NA TRBV6-5 few TGTGCCAGCAGTCCTGGACTGCCCCCCACAGATACGCAGTATTTT CASSPGLPPTDTQYF
TRBJ2-3 NA TRBV19 NA TGTGCCAGTAGTTTCCTGGCGGGGACGCAGTATTTT CASSFLAGTQYF
TRBJ1-5 NA TRBV30 few TGTGCCTGGAGGACACTGGGAGGGCCCCAGCATTTT CAWRTLGGPQHF
TRBJ2-7 NA TRBV9 few TGTGCCAGCAGCGTTTCGTCTAGCACTTACGAGCAGTACTTC CASSVSSSTYEQYF
TRBJ2-3 NA TRBV11-1 NA TGTGCCAGCAGCTTAGGTGCTAGCGTTCCCTCAGATACGCAGTATTTT CASSLGASVPSDTQYF
TRBJ1-5 TRBD1 TRBV7-9 few TGTGCCAGCAGCCGGACAGGGGCCAATCAGCCCCAGCATTTT CASSRTGANQPQHF
TRBJ2-6 NA TRBV5-1 few TGCGCCAGCAGCTTGGGAGGAGTCTCTGGGGCCAACGTCCTGACTTTC CASSLGGVSGANVLTF
TRBJ2-1 TRBD2 TRBV18 NA TGTGCCAGCTCACCTCCGGGACTAGCATCGGAGCAGTTCTTC CASSPPGLASEQFF
TRBJ2-7 NA TRBV18 NA TGTGCCAGCTCACCATTCGAGGTTGATACCCTCGAGCAGTACTTC CASSPFEVDTLEQYF
TRBJ1-2 NA TRBV28 few TGTGCCAGCAGTTTCGGGACTATTAGGACGGGCTACACCTTC CASSFGTIRTGYTF
TRBJ2-1 NA TRBV4-3 few TGCGCCAGCAGCCAGGGGGGGGCCGCTTACAATGAGCAGTTCTTC CASSQGGAAYNEQFF
TRBJ2-1 TRBD2 TRBV9 NA TGTGCCAGCAGCGTTGGGACTAGCGGGTACAATGAGCAGTTCTTC CASSVGTSGYNEQFF
TRBJ1-2 NA TRBV28 NA TGTGCCAGCAGTGCAGGGGACGACTACACCTTC CASSAGDDYTF
TRBJ2-5 NA TRBV28 few TGTGCCAGCAGTTCCTTCGTTAAACACAGAGTCTCGTACCAAGAGACCCAGTACTTC CASSSFVKHRVSYQETQYF
TRBJ1-1 NA TRBV5-1 few TGCGCCAGCAGCTTCGACAGACCGAACACTGAAGCTTTCTTT CASSFDRPNTEAFF
TRBJ2-6 NA TRBV14 few TGTGCCAGCAGCCCGCTCGGGTTGGGGGCCAACGTCCTGACTTTC CASSPLGLGANVLTF
TRBJ1-2 TRBD1 TRBV29-1 NA TGCAGCGTTCTACAGGGGTCTAATGGCTACACCTTC CSVLQGSNGYTF
TRBJ2-3 NA TRBV28 NA TGTGCCAGCAGCCCAGGGGACACAGATACGCAGTATTTT CASSPGDTDTQYF
TRBJ2-3 NA TRBV7-2 NA TGTGCCAGCAGCTTCACAGGCCCCGGCACAGATACGCAGTATTTT CASSFTGPGTDTQYF
TRBJ2-1 NA TRBV5-1 few TGCGCCAGCAGTCGGGAGCGTGGTGGTAAGAATGAGCAGTTCTTC CASSRERGGKNEQFF
TRBJ2-5 NA TRBV7-9 few TGTGCCAGCAGCTTAGGTATTTTGGTGACTAACGACCAAGAGACCCAGTACTTC CASSLGILVTNDQETQYF
TRBJ2-5 TRBD2 TRBV11-3 few TGTGCCAGCAGCTTACAGGGACTAGATCGTGAGACCCAGTACTTC CASSLQGLDRETQYF
TRBJ2-7 NA TRBV7-9 NA TGTGCCAGCAGCCCCCCCGGTAATTCCTACGAGCAGTACTTC CASSPPGNSYEQYF
TRBJ2-5 NA TRBV6-6 NA TGTGCCAGCTCTCCGGCGGCGGGGGAGACCCAGTACTTC CASSPAAGETQYF
TRBJ2-1 TRBD2 TRBV9 few TGTGCCAGCAGCGCGAGGGGGTTCCTAGCGGGGAGCAAAAATGAGCAGTTCTTC CASSARGFLAGSKNEQFF
TRBJ2-1 NA TRBV5-1 few TGCGCCAGCAGCGTGTCCGGAGGCTCCTACAATGAGCAGTTCTTC CASSVSGGSYNEQFF
TRBJ2-5 NA TRBV28 few TGTGCCAGCCGGGTGAGACCTGGGGAGACCCAGTACTTC CASRVRPGETQYF
TRBJ2-6 NA TRBV30 few TGTGCCTGGGCAGGGATTTCTGGGGCCAACGTCCTGACTTTC CAWAGISGANVLTF
TRBJ1-4 TRBD1 TRBV9 few TGTGCCAGCAGCGGGTCTCGTCAGGGGGCTACTAATGAAAAACTGTTTTTT CASSGSRQGATNEKLFF
TRBJ2-1 TRBD1 TRBV19 few TGTGCCAGTAGTATGGACAGGGACAATGAGCAGTTCTTC CASSMDRDNEQFF
TRBJ2-5 TRBD1 TRBV28 NA TGTGCCAGCACCCCAGGGGGGACAGGGATAGAGACCCAGTACTTC CASTPGGTGIETQYF
TRBJ1-6 TRBD1 TRBV5-1 NA TGCGCCAGCAGCTTGACGGGACAGGGCTATTCACCCCTCCACTTT CASSLTGQGYSPLHF